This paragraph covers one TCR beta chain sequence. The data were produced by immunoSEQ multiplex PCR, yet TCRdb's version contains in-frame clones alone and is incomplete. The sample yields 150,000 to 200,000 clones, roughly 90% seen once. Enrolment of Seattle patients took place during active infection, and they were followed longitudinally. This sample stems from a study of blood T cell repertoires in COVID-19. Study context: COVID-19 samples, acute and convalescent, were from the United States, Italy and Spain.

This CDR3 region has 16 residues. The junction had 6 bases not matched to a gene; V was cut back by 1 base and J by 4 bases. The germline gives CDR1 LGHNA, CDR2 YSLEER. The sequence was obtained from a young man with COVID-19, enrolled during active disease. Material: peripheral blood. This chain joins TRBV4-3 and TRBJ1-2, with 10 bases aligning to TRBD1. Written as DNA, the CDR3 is TGCGCCAGCAGCCAAGGGGAATGGGACAGGGGCTATGGCTACACCTTC. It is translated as CASSQGEWDRGYGYTF.